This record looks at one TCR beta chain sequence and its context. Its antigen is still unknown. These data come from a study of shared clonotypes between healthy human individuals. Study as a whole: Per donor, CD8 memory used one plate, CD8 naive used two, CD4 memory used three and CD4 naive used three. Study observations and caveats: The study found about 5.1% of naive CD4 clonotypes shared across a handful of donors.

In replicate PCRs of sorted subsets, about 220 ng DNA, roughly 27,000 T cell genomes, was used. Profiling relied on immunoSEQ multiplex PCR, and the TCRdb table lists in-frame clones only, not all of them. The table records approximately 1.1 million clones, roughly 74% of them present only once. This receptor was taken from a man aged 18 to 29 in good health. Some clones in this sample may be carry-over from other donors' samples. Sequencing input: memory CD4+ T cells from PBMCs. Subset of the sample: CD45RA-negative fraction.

CDR3 DNA: TGTGCCAGCTCACTAACCGGGAGACTCTATTACAATGAGCAGTTCTTC. As protein: CASSLTGRLYYNEQFF. The genes are TRBV18 and TRBJ2-1; TRBD2 is a possible D gene (6 bases). V was trimmed by 4 bases and J by 4 bases, leaving 17 bases between them. The CDR3 loop spans 16 amino acids. Germline V gives CDR1 KGHSH, CDR2 LQKENI.